Listed below are T cell receptor beta chains from one sample, sequenced in a study of T-cell reconstitution after alpha-beta-depleted transplantation in children. Each CDR3 protein is one row after TCRdb ran MiXCR on the PCR reads. In the table there are just under 250,000 distinct CDR3 sequences, 20% to 30% of which are singletons. Sequenced here: PBMCs, sampled before TCRalphabeta/CD19-depleted stem cell transplant. The receptors were sampled from a girl aged 2 to 9 with Fanconi anemia, due to receive a stem cell transplant. Each CDR3 is given with its conserved first and last residue. Fields, in order: D gene, V gene, J gene, clone size, CDR3 protein, CDR3 DNA. The D gene is left open where the match is weak. Clone size is shown for a subset of rows, as once, few, many or a class of expanded clone.

TRBD1,TRBV5-1,TRBJ2-7,many,CASTEPGQGPSEQYF,TGCGCCAGCACCGAGCCGGGACAGGGCCCTTCGGAGCAGTACTTC
-,TRBV29-1,TRBJ2-7,few,CSVAAAYEQYF,TGCAGCGTTGCCGCCGCCTACGAGCAGTACTTC
-,TRBV7-6,TRBJ2-1,few,CASSSYWANEQFF,TGTGCCAGCAGTTCTTACTGGGCAAATGAGCAGTTCTTC
TRBD1,TRBV20-1,TRBJ1-5,many,CSARGQGAFNQPQHF,TGCAGTGCTAGGGGCCAGGGGGCCTTCAATCAGCCCCAGCATTTT
TRBD2,TRBV7-3,TRBJ2-3,-,CASSSLRLAGESDTQYF,TGTGCCAGCAGCTCCCTTCGACTAGCGGGAGAATCAGATACGCAGTATTTT
-,TRBV5-5,TRBJ2-1,-,CASSPTEIEQFF,TGTGCCAGCAGCCCGACAGAAATTGAGCAGTTCTTC
-,TRBV20-1,TRBJ1-2,-,CSARDFYRAGYGYTF,TGCAGTGCTAGAGACTTCTACAGGGCTGGTTATGGCTACACCTTC
-,TRBV7-2,TRBJ2-7,few,CASSARASYEQYF,TGTGCCAGCAGCGCCCGGGCCTCCTACGAGCAGTACTTC
-,TRBV29-1,TRBJ1-1,many,CSVDRLGWQAFF,TGCAGCGTTGATCGGTTGGGGTGGCAAGCTTTCTTT
TRBD1,TRBV12-3/TRBV12-4,TRBJ2-2,-,CASSNPGQGHTGELFF,TGTGCCAGCAGTAATCCGGGACAGGGGCACACCGGGGAGCTGTTTTTT
-,TRBV7-7,TRBJ2-3,-,CASSLIWGVGTDTQYF,TGTGCCAGCAGCTTAATATGGGGGGTCGGGACAGATACGCAGTATTTT
-,TRBV10-3,TRBJ2-1,few,CAISEIIAGDEQFF,TGTGCCATCAGTGAGATTATTGCCGGGGATGAGCAGTTCTTC
-,TRBV11-3,TRBJ2-1,many,CASSLGGYNEQFF,TGTGCCAGCAGCTTGGGTGGTTACAATGAGCAGTTCTTC
-,TRBV29-1,TRBJ1-2,few,CSVQPGVNYGYTF,TGCAGCGTTCAGCCGGGGGTAAACTATGGCTACACCTTC
TRBD2,TRBV10-2,TRBJ2-2,-,CASSVAGAPTGELFF,TGCGCCAGCAGTGTAGCGGGAGCCCCCACCGGGGAGCTGTTTTTT
TRBD1,TRBV6-5,TRBJ2-1,few,CASSHPGGYYNEQFF,TGTGCCAGCAGTCACCCAGGGGGCTATTACAATGAGCAGTTCTTC
-,TRBV20-1,TRBJ2-7,many,CSAPLRVSYEQYF,TGCAGTGCCCCACTTCGGGTTTCCTACGAGCAGTACTTC
-,TRBV7-2,TRBJ2-1,-,CASSSFTAYNEQFF,TGTGCCAGCAGCTCCTTTACGGCCTACAATGAGCAGTTCTTC
-,TRBV29-1,TRBJ2-1,many,CSSVVSSYNEQFF,TGCAGCTCGGTCGTTTCCTCCTACAATGAGCAGTTCTTC
-,TRBV6-5,TRBJ2-7,few,CASSYSSGAYEQYF,TGTGCCAGCAGTTACTCTTCGGGGGCCTACGAGCAGTACTTC
-,TRBV4-1,TRBJ2-6,few,CASSPTAVLTSGANVLTF,TGCGCCAGCAGCCCGACTGCAGTCTTAACCTCTGGGGCCAACGTCCTGACTTTC
TRBD2,TRBV28,TRBJ2-1,few,CASSFWGRGYNEQFF,TGTGCCAGCAGTTTCTGGGGGAGGGGTTACAATGAGCAGTTCTTC
-,TRBV20-1,TRBJ2-5,-,CSASRGSEETQYF,TGCAGTGCTAGTAGGGGGAGTGAGGAGACCCAGTACTTC
-,TRBV19,TRBJ2-7,-,CASSSGLTSYEQYF,TGTGCCAGTAGTTCGGGACTGACATCCTACGAGCAGTACTTC
TRBD1,TRBV20-1,TRBJ2-7,-,CSASSDRGGYEQYF,TGCAGTGCCTCCAGCGACAGGGGTGGCTACGAGCAGTACTTC
TRBD1,TRBV20-1,TRBJ1-5,-,CSARERTGWQPQHF,TGCAGTGCTAGAGAGAGGACAGGTTGGCAGCCCCAGCATTTT
TRBD1,TRBV5-1,TRBJ2-5,few,CASSWHSVGQNKETQYF,TGCGCCAGCAGCTGGCATTCCGTGGGACAGAACAAAGAGACCCAGTACTTC
-,TRBV20-1,TRBJ2-5,-,CSARERDFQETQYF,TGCAGTGCTAGAGAGCGGGACTTTCAAGAGACCCAGTACTTC
-,TRBV12-3/TRBV12-4,TRBJ2-3,many,CASSSSSTDTQYF,TGTGCCAGCAGTTCAAGCAGCACAGATACGCAGTATTTT
TRBD2,TRBV20-1,TRBJ2-1,-,CSASGTSGGALNEQFF,TGCAGTGCGTCCGGGACTAGCGGGGGGGCCTTGAATGAGCAGTTCTTC
-,TRBV7-3,TRBJ2-2,many,CASSLRGGVSLDEGAGELFF,TGTGCCAGCAGCTTACGAGGGGGTGTTTCGTTGGACGAGGGGGCCGGGGAGCTGTTTTTT
TRBD2,TRBV12-3/TRBV12-4,TRBJ2-1,few,CASSFLTSGGAGHQFF,TGTGCCAGCAGTTTCCTGACTAGCGGGGGGGCCGGTCATCAGTTCTTC
TRBD2,TRBV5-1,TRBJ2-7,many,CASSLGIAGGSSYEQYF,TGCGCCAGCAGCTTGGGAATAGCGGGGGGTAGCTCCTACGAGCAGTACTTC
-,TRBV29-1,TRBJ2-7,-,CSVVREGAYEQYF,TGCAGCGTTGTCCGGGAAGGGGCCTACGAGCAGTACTTC
TRBD2,TRBV29-1,TRBJ2-7,many,CSVVNLAGGRYEQYF,TGCAGCGTCGTAAATTTAGCGGGAGGACGCTACGAGCAGTACTTC
-,TRBV29-1,TRBJ1-5,-,CSVGGGGSNQPQHF,TGCAGCGTTGGCGGGGGCGGAAGCAATCAGCCCCAGCATTTT
TRBD1,TRBV6-5,TRBJ2-7,many,CASSSDRVPYEQYF,TGTGCCAGCAGCAGCGACAGGGTCCCCTACGAGCAGTACTTC
-,TRBV5-6,TRBJ2-1,-,CASSFWGANEQFF,TGTGCCAGCAGCTTTTGGGGGGCGAATGAGCAGTTCTTC
TRBD1,TRBV6-5,TRBJ2-5,few,CASSYGTGRETQYF,TGTGCCAGCAGTTACGGGACAGGGAGAGAGACCCAGTACTTC
TRBD2,TRBV29-1,TRBJ2-7,-,CSVKTSGSGYEQYF,TGCAGCGTTAAGACTAGCGGGAGTGGGTACGAGCAGTACTTC
-,TRBV30,TRBJ1-2,-,CAWSADYGYTF,TGTGCCTGGAGTGCGGACTATGGCTACACCTTC
TRBD1,TRBV27,TRBJ1-2,many,CASSLRDRDGYTF,TGTGCCAGCAGTTTGAGGGACAGGGATGGCTACACCTTC